These 24 T cell receptor beta chains share one sample of origin, sequenced in a study of patients and donors after allogeneic stem cell transplantation. TCRdb called the RT-PCR reads again in MiXCR, with one record for every CDR3 protein. This table has some 960,000 distinct CDR3 sequences, about 20% appearing once. Input material: blood, either unsorted or a sorted T cell fraction (not recorded which). The receptor set was obtained from a human donor who was either an allogeneic HSCT recipient or a stem cell or donor lymphocyte infusion donor (not recorded which). It is not recorded whose cells these are; they may come from a transplant donor.

This clonotype came up many times. The chain couples TRBV28 to TRBJ1-6; TRBD1 agrees at 10 bases. V shed 6 bases and J 10 bases; nucleotides not matched to a gene: 6. The CDR3 extends over 14 amino acids. Germline values: CDR1 MDHEN, CDR2 SYDVKM. The CDR3 protein is CASRRTGGWSPLHF. The CDR3 coding sequence is TGTGCCAGCAGACGGACAGGGGGGTGGTCACCCCTCCACTTT.

This chain uses TRBV28 with TRBJ2-7; either TRBD1 or TRBD2 may supply D (6 bases each). Trimming removed 9 bases at V and 4 bases at J, with 19 bases between. CDR1 and CDR2 from the germline V gene are MDHEN and SYDVKM. The CDR3 extends over 14 amino acids. CDR3 sequence (DNA): TGTGCCAGTCACGGAGGGACACGACATTACGAGCAGTACTTC. Translating it yields CASHGGTRHYEQYF.

This clonotype has only a few counts. The chain is built from TRBV7-9 and TRBJ1-2, with a tentative D call TRBD1 (6 bases). The ends were cut back, 7 bases at V and 8 bases at J, with 20 bases in the middle. This CDR3 spans 14 amino acids. In germline, CDR1 is SEHNR, CDR2 FQNEAQ (reference sequence). CDR3 in DNA: TGTGCCAGCACCGAGGGGGGTCAGGGGAGAGGCTACACCTTC. Its translation: CASTEGGQGRGYTF.

This clonotype was counted at least ten times. The chain combines TRBV12-3 or TRBV12-4 with TRBJ2-7; D remains unclear. This CDR3 is 13 amino acids long. The ends were cut back, 6 bases at V and 5 bases at J, with 14 bases in the middle. DNA for the CDR3: TGTGCCAGCAGCAGACACCCGGCCCACGAGCAGTACTTC. This gives the protein CASSRHPAHEQYF.

This clonotype was seen repeatedly, ten times or more. The rearrangement links TRBV5-1 to TRBJ2-7; D gene ambiguous. Per germline, CDR1 SGHRS and CDR2 YFSETQ. The CDR3 consists of 14 residues. V was trimmed by 3 bases and J by 0 bases, leaving 10 bases between them. The CDR3: CASSSDLNSYEQYF. The DNA for the CDR3 is TGCGCCAGCAGCTCAGACCTAAACTCCTACGAGCAGTACTTC.

The chain joins TRBV5-6 to TRBJ2-1, with 7 nucleotides matching TRBD1. The CDR3 has 13 residues. Germline trimming cut 4 bases from V and 6 bases from J; bases unmatched to any gene: 4. CDR1 and CDR2 (germline): SGHDT, YYEEEE. The CDR3 is CASSRTGGNEQFF. For the CDR3, the DNA is TGTGCCAGCAGCCGGACAGGAGGCAATGAGCAGTTCTTC.

The chain links TRBV12-3 or TRBV12-4 to TRBJ2-3; weak D call: TRBD2 (5 bases). There are 17 residues in the CDR3. V was trimmed by 3 bases and J by 0 bases, leaving 16 bases between them. CDR3 sequence: CASSLRLSAISTDTQYF. Written as DNA, the CDR3 is TGTGCCAGCAGTTTGCGACTATCGGCGATTAGCACAGATACGCAGTATTTT.

The chain combines TRBV29-1 with TRBJ2-2; D call uncertain. CDR3 size: 13 residues. Trimming shortened V by 6 bases and J by 6 bases, and 14 bases separated the two germline ends. Germline-derived CDR1 and CDR2 are SQVTM and ANQGSEA. In nucleotides, the CDR3 is TGCAGCGTACGACGAGGATCGTCCGGGGAGCTGTTTTTT. It codes for CSVRRGSSGELFF.

The chain recombines TRBV11-2 with TRBJ1-6; TRBD1 matches at 9 bases. The ends lost 5 bases at V and 3 bases at J; junction bases unmatched: 17. Germline V gives CDR1 SGHAT, CDR2 FQNNGV. The CDR3 is 20 residues long. In nucleotides, the CDR3 is TGTGCCAGCAGCACAGGCTCAGGACAGGGGCTCGCCCTCTATAATTCACCCCTCCACTTT. This encodes CASSTGSGQGLALYNSPLHF.

J is TRBJ1-1 and V is TRBV6-2 or TRBV6-3; the D is unclear. The germline CDR1 and CDR2 sequences are MNHEY and SVGEGT. V lost 5 bases and J 3 bases, leaving 7 bases between the germline ends. CDR3 length: 12 amino acids. DNA of the CDR3: TGTGCCAGCAGTGATTTTTACACTGAAGCTTTCTTT. Translating gives CASSDFYTEAFF.

This clonotype was detected only a few times. V and J are TRBV9 and TRBJ2-1, with D perhaps matching TRBD2 (5 bases). V dropped 1 base and J dropped 2 bases, with 10 bases sitting between them. This CDR3 has 15 residues. Germline loops: CDR1 SGDLS, CDR2 YYNGEE. The CDR3 nucleotides read TGTGCCAGCAGCGTACAACGGGATACCTACAATGAGCAGTTCTTC. Its translation: CASSVQRDTYNEQFF.

This clonotype appeared a few times. The chain is built from TRBV29-1 and TRBJ2-7; 10 bases agree with TRBD1. Germline CDR1 and CDR2: SQVTM and ANQGSEA. The V gene end was trimmed by 6 bases and the J gene end by 2 bases; junction bases not matched to a gene: 10. This CDR3 has 15 residues. The CDR3, as DNA: TGCAGCGTCGAGACCCGGGACAGGGGAGCCTACGAGCAGTACTTC. Protein product: CSVETRDRGAYEQYF.

This chain links TRBV15 with TRBJ1-2; D gene unclear. Germline CDR1 and CDR2: LNHNV and YYDKDF (reference sequence). V gave up 3 bases and J gave up 4 bases, with 15 bases separating them. The CDR3 is made up of 15 amino acids. CDR3 coding DNA: TGTGCCACCAGCAGGATTTCATCAGACCCCTATGGCTACACCTTC. The encoded protein is CATSRISSDPYGYTF.

About this clonotype: Possible read error: a much larger clone is one base away. This sequence joins TRBV15 and TRBJ2-3; 12 nucleotides line up with TRBD2. The CDR3 runs to 17 residues. Germline CDR1 reads LNHNV; CDR2 reads YYDKDF (reference sequence). The chain's CDR3 is CATSRDRTSGDTDTKYF. The CDR3 bases are TGTGCCACCAGCAGAGATCGGACTAGCGGGGATACAGATACGAAGTATTTT.

This clonotype was seen only a few times. The chain couples TRBV27 to TRBJ1-6; no reliable D call. The V end lost 4 bases, the J end lost 0 bases, and 13 bases lay between the germline ends. Germline V gene lookup returns CDR1 MNHEY and CDR2 SMNVEV (reference sequence). This CDR3 spans 17 amino acids. As DNA, the CDR3 is TGTGCCAGCAGTTCCCACGGAATTAGCTCCTATAATTCACCCCTCCACTTT. Amino acids: CASSSHGISSYNSPLHF.

V is TRBV5-1 and J is TRBJ2-7, with 8 bases matching TRBD1. Germline CDR1 is SGHRS and CDR2 is YFSETQ. The CDR3 is 17 residues long. Trimming removed 3 bases from V and 0 bases from J; junction bases left unmatched: 11. The CDR3 nucleotides are TGCGCCAGCAGCTCATCTGACAGGGGCCCAAGCTCCTACGAGCAGTACTTC. Its translation: CASSSSDRGPSSYEQYF.

The chain links TRBV2 to TRBJ2-1, with no clear D. The CDR3 totals 17 residues. CDR1 SNHLY and CDR2 FYNNEI come from the germline V gene. Trimming shortened V by 2 bases and J by 0 bases, and 14 bases separated the two germline ends. The CDR3 region is CASSENVAAPSYNEQFF. As DNA, the CDR3 is TGTGCCAGCAGTGAAAACGTTGCGGCTCCCTCCTACAATGAGCAGTTCTTC.

The sample holds many counts of this clonotype. CDR3 region: CASSWDRANYEQYF. For the CDR3, the DNA is TGTGCCAGCAGCTGGGACAGGGCCAACTACGAGCAGTACTTC. V and J are TRBV7-2 and TRBJ2-7; TRBD1 agrees at 9 bases. V shed 4 bases and J 3 bases; nucleotides not matched to a gene: 4. CDR3 length: 14 residues. The V gene's germline CDR1 is SGHTA and CDR2 FQGNSA. The whole variable domain, remainder taken from reference TRBV7-2 and TRBJ2-7, is GAGVSQSPSNKVTEKGKDVELRCDPISGHTALYWYRQSLGQGLEFLIYFQGNSAPDKSGLPSDRFSAERTGGSVSTLTIQRTQQEDSAVYLCASSWDRANYEQYFGPGTRLTVT.

This clonotype was seen a handful of times. The V gene is TRBV12-3 or TRBV12-4, the J gene TRBJ1-5; no definite D call. The CDR3 loop spans 15 amino acids. V lost 3 bases and J 6 bases, leaving 15 bases between the germline ends. This CDR3 is CASSFGAGFGQPQHF. The CDR3 DNA sequence: TGTGCCAGCAGTTTTGGCGCAGGTTTCGGTCAGCCCCAGCATTTT.

This clonotype was seen a few times. The chain carries TRBV2 and TRBJ2-5; D not certain. In germline, CDR1 is SNHLY, CDR2 FYNNEI. The CDR3 consists of 10 residues. Trimming took 6 bases from V and 6 from J, leaving 5 bases between them. The CDR3: CASRTQTQYF. The CDR3 DNA reads as TGTGCCAGCAGGACGCAGACCCAGTACTTC. Filled out from reference TRBV2 and TRBJ2-5, the complete variable domain reads EPEVTQTPSHQVTQMGQEVILRCVPISNHLYFYWYRQILGQKVEFLVSFYNNEISEKSEIFDDQFSVERPDGSNFTLKIRSTKLEDSAMYFCASRTQTQYFGPGTRLLVL.

Many counts were recorded for this clonotype. This sequence joins TRBV5-1 and TRBJ2-5; 7 bases line up with TRBD1. Germline V lookup: CDR1 SGHRS, CDR2 YFSETQ. This CDR3 region has 13 residues. V shed 3 bases, J shed 5 bases, and the junction held 4 bases outside the gene matches. DNA of the CDR3: TGCGCCAGCAGCTCAGGGACAGTTGAGACCCAGTACTTC. As protein: CASSSGTVETQYF.

In its sample, this clonotype was seen a few times. This chain connects TRBV10-3 to TRBJ2-2; 14 bases are shared with TRBD2. Germline V gene lookup returns CDR1 ENHRY and CDR2 SYGVKD. This CDR3 comprises 17 residues. J was trimmed by 2 bases and V by 10 bases; bases with no gene match: 9. The chain's CDR3 is CANAGTSGSHNTGELFF. CDR3 DNA sequence: TGTGCCAACGCCGGGACTAGCGGGAGCCACAACACCGGGGAGCTGTTTTTT.

Comments on this clonotype: A much larger clone lies a single base off, so this may be a read error. V is TRBV2 and J is TRBJ1-1, with D uncertain. The CDR3 sequence is 12 residues long. Germline V gives CDR1 SNHLY, CDR2 FYNNEI. V dropped 6 bases and J dropped 1 base, with 6 bases sitting between them. CDR3 coding DNA: TGTGCCAGCAGACCACAGAACACTGAAGCTTTCTTT. Encoded protein: CASRPQNTEAFF.

In this sample, this clonotype turned up a few times. In DNA form, the CDR3 reads TGTGCCAGCAGCTTAGCGGGGAACCTTAATTCACCCCTCCACTTT. Translating gives CASSLAGNLNSPLHF. The chain joins TRBV7-2 to TRBJ1-6; D remains unclear. CDR1 and CDR2 (germline): SGHTA, FQGNSA. Between the trimmed V and J ends, which lost 0 bases and 6 bases, there was a span of 9 bases. The CDR3 is 15 residues long.